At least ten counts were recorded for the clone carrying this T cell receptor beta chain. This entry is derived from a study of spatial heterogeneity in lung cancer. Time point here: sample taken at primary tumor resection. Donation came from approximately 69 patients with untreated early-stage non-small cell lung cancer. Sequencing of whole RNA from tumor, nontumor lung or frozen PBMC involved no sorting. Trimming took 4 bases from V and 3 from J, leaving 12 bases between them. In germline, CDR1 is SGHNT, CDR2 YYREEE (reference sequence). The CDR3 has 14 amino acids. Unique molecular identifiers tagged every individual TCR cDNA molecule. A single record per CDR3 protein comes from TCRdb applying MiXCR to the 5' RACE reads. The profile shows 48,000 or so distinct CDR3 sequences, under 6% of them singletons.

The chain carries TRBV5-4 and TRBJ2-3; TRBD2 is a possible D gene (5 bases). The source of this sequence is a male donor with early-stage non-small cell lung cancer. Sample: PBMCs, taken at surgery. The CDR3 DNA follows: TGTGCCAGCAGCCTGTACAGCGGAACAGATACGCAGTATTTT. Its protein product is CASSLYSGTDTQYF.